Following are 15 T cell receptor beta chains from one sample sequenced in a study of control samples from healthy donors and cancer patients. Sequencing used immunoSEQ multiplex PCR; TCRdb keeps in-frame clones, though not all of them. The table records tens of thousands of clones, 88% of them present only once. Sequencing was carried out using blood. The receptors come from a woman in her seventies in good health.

The CDR3 DNA reads TGCGCCAGCAGCCAAGGGAAGCGCCATGAGCAGTTCTTC. Translation gives CASSQGKRHEQFF. This rearrangement joins TRBV4-3 to TRBJ2-1; D is unclear. Deletions cut 1 base from V and 8 bases from J, with 9 bases between. CDR3 length: 13 residues. Germline assignment: CDR1 LGHNA and CDR2 YSLEER.

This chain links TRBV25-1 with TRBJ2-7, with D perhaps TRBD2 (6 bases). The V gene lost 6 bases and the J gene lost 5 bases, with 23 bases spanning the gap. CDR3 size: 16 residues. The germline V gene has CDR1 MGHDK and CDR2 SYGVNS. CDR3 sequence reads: CASRLAARRPDDEQYF. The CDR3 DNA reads TGTGCCAGCAGACTAGCAGCGAGACGACCAGATGACGAGCAGTACTTC.

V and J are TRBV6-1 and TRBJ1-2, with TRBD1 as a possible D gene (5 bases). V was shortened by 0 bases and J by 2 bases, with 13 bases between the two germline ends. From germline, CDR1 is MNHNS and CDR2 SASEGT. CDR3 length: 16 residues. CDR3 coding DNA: TGTGCCAGCAGTGAAGCGACCTGGGACGTCAACTATGGCTACACCTTC. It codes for CASSEATWDVNYGYTF.

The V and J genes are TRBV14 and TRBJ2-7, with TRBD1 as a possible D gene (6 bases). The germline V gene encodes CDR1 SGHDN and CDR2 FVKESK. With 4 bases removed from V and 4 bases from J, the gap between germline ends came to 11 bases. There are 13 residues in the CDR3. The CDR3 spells CASSLTGKYEQYF. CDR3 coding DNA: TGTGCCAGCAGCCTAACAGGGAAATACGAGCAGTACTTC.

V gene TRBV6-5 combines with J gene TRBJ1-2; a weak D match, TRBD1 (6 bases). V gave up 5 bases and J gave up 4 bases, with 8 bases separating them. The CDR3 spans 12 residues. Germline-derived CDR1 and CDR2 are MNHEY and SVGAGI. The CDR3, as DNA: TGTGCCAGCAGTCAGGACAGCTATGGCTACACCTTC. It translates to CASSQDSYGYTF.

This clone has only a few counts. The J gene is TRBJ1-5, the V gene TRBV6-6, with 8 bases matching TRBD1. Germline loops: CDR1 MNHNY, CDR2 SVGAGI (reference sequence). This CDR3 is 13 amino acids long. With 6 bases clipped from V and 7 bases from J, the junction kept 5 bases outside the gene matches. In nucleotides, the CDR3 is TGTGCCAGCAGCACAGGGGGAGGGCAGCCCCAGCATTTT. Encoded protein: CASSTGGGQPQHF.

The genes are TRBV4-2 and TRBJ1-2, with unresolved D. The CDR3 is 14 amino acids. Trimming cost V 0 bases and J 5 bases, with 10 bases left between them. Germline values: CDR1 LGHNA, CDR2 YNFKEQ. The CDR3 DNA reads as TGTGCCAGCAGCCAAGATCTTGGTTGGTATGGCTACACCTTC. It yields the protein CASSQDLGWYGYTF.

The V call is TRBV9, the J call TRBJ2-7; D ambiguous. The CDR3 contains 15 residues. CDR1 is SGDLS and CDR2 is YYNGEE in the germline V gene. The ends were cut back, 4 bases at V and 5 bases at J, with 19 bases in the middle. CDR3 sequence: CASSPRAVAVDEQYF. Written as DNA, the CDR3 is TGTGCCAGCAGCCCTCGGGCGGTTGCGGTGGACGAGCAGTACTTC.

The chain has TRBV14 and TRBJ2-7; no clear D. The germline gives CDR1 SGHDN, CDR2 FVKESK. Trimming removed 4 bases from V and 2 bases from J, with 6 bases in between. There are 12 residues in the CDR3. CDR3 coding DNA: TGTGCCAGCAGCCCGACCACCTACGAGCAGTACTTC. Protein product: CASSPTTYEQYF.

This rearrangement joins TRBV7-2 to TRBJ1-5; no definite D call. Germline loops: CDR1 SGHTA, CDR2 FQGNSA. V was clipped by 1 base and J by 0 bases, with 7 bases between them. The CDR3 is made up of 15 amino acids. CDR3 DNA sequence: TGTGCCAGCAGCTTAGGACAATATAGCAATCAGCCCCAGCATTTT. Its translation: CASSLGQYSNQPQHF.

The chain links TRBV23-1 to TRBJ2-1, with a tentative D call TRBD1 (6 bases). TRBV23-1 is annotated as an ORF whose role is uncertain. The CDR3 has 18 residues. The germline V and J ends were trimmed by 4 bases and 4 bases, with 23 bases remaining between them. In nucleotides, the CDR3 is TGCGCCAGCAGTCTATTCTGGAGGAGGACAGAGTTGTACAATGAGCAGTTCTTC. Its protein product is CASSLFWRRTELYNEQFF.

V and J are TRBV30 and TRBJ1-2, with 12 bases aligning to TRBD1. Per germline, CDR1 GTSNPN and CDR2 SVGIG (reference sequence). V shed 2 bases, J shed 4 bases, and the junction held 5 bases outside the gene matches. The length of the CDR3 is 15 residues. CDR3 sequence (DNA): TGTGCCTGGAGTTTAGGGACAGGGGGCTTCTATGGCTACACCTTC. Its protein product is CAWSLGTGGFYGYTF.

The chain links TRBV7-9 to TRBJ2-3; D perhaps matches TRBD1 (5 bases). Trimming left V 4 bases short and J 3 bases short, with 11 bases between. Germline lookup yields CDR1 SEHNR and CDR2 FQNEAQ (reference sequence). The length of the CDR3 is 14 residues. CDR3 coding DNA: TGTGCCAGCAGCTCCGGGCAGGGTACAGATACGCAGTATTTT. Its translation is CASSSGQGTDTQYF.

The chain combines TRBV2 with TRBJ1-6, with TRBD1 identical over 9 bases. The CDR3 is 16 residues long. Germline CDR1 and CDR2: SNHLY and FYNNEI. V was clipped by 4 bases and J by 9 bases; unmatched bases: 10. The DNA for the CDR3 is TGTGCCAGCAGTGGAGGGACAGGGCTTGAGGGTTCACCCCTCCACTTT. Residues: CASSGGTGLEGSPLHF.

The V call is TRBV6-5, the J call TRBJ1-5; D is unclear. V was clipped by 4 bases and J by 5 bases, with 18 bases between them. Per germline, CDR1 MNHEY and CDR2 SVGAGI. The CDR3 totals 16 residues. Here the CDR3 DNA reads TGTGCCAGCAGTTCTCGGTCCGTGCGCGGTGATCAGCCCCAGCATTTT. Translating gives CASSSRSVRGDQPQHF.